This TCR beta chain stems from a study of T cell responses to AZD1222 COVID-19 vaccine (dated by TCRdb to the early 2020s). In the study overall: AZD1222 recipients given second doses at about 4 weeks or at about 12 weeks were pooled, since spike-specific TCR depth and breadth were not found to differ between the two schedules. TCR sequencing was performed for about 250 trial participants, of whom 200 to 220 were given two doses of AZD1222 and around 25 were given two doses of MenACWY control vaccine. Trial participants were enrolled by age into 18-55, 56-69 and 70-plus year subgroups, with roughly 160, 29 and 62 TCR-sequenced participants respectively.

The CDR3 regions of human TCRbeta chains were analyzed by immunosequencing. In the source study's methods: TCRs in the repertoires were matched against a reference library of SARS-CoV-2-specific TCRs that had been generated with the MIRA antigen-specificity platform. Breadth was defined as the fraction of unique TCRs that were SARS-CoV-2-associated. Depth was defined as the fraction of total T cells that were SARS-CoV-2-associated. Each spike-specific TCR was assigned to its reactive spike region and to a CD4 or CD8 class using the MIRA data. Log10-transformed breadth and depth values were compared by one-way ANOVA with Sidak's multiple comparisons tests. TCRdb obtained this table from immuneACCESS and retained in-frame rearrangements with V and J assigned. These tables miss some clones; where compared with another copy, unresolved V genes account for less than half of the shortfall, and the remainder is unexplained. D and trimming were read from the DNA, whereas the V and J calls and clone size are those reported in that table. This sample gives 150,000 or so clones in total; more than 85% of them show up just once. The ten largest clones capture more than 3% of the sample.

From the cysteine through the phenylalanine, the CDR3 covers 15 amino acids. CDR3 DNA only is kept here, 45 bases in frame from base 1. From a lookup of the germline V gene, CDR1 and CDR2 are SNHLY and FYNNEI. The germline ends are 20 bases apart after V is trimmed by 6 bases and J by 6 bases. As regards this clone: What this receptor recognizes is not known. No base-level quality is on record; no much larger clone is a single base apart.

The time point label, read with the paper, signifies: baseline before first vaccination. Vaccinee samples were obtained from the UK trials COV001 and COV002, which included a single-blind randomized controlled phase 2/3 trial of AZD1222 (ChAdOx1 nCoV-19) in healthy adults. Trial participant PBMC samples were collected at day 0 and day 28 after the second dose for TCRbeta chain sequencing. What the study reported, not specific to this receptor: After two AZD1222 doses, spike-specific TCR breadth and depth were significantly higher than at day 0 and than in MenACWY recipients. The 56-69-year group was small, and its depth increase did not reach significance, likely because of low power. Conclusions about previously exposed vaccinees are limited because only five to seven AZD1222 recipients were SARS-CoV-2 seropositive at baseline. CD4 TCRs associated with the vaccine covered the entire spike protein, and the dominant responses were in regions 160-218 and 743-854. Participants were mostly white British, with more females than males. The authors suggested clonal diversity may have been underestimated. No day 14 peak-response samples were available, so repertoires were characterized only after the peak T cell response. Epitopes outside the regions mutated in the B.1.351 and B.1.1.7 variants were reportedly recognized by nearly half of the unique spike-specific TCRs.

The rearranged segments are TRBV2 and TRBJ1-1; the D gene identity is not certain. The receptor was derived from an adult in good health. The source was peripheral blood, collected on day 0 of AZD1222 vaccination. The CDR3 protein: CASRPDRAGLAEAFF. Read as DNA, the sequence is TGTGCCAGCAGACCAGATCGTGCAGGCCTAGCTGAAGCTTTCTTT.